The 17 T cell receptor beta chains below all came from one sample that was sequenced in a study of T cells in Graves' hyperthyroidism and ophthalmopathy. There were TCR beta CDR3 regions amplified from RNA transcripts. First-round RT-PCR targeting the TCR CDR3 was performed with the HTBI primer set. Each CDR3 protein is one row after TCRdb ran MiXCR on the multiplex PCR reads. The sample has approximately 400,000 distinct CDR3 sequences; about 14% are singletons. Sequenced: blood. Receptor source: a man aged 45-65 years with Graves' ophthalmopathy.

In this sample, this clonotype turned up many times. The rearrangement links TRBV3-1 to TRBJ2-5, with TRBD2 as a possible D gene (5 bases). Germline lookup yields CDR1 LGHDT and CDR2 YNNKEL (reference sequence). The CDR3 runs to 15 residues. V was cut by 4 bases and J by 5 bases, with 17 bases left in between. The CDR3 DNA reads TGTGCCAGCAGCCGAAATCCTAGGACTCTGGAGACCCAGTACTTC. Protein sequence: CASSRNPRTLETQYF.

The rearrangement joins TRBV24-1 to TRBJ2-7, with 10 bases matching TRBD1. The CDR3 is 15 amino acids. The trim removed 3 bases at V and 2 bases at J, leaving 3 bases unmatched. Germline V gene sequence: CDR1 KGHDR, CDR2 SFDVKD. This chain's CDR3 is CATSDAGTGAYEQYF. The CDR3 DNA sequence: TGTGCCACCAGTGATGCCGGGACAGGGGCCTACGAGCAGTACTTC.

This chain links TRBV9 with TRBJ2-1; the match to TRBD1 covers 8 bases. V trimming: 3 bases; J trimming: 15 bases; junction bases outside the gene matches: 11. The CDR3 spans 13 residues. CDR1 is SGDLS and CDR2 is YYNGEE in the germline V gene. The CDR3 DNA reads as TGTGCCAGCAGCGCAGCTCCGGACAGGGAGATGTTCTTC. It yields the protein CASSAAPDREMFF.

The table lists this clonotype with a few counts. This chain joins TRBV6-1 and TRBJ2-7; D is perhaps TRBD1 (6 bases). This CDR3 is 13 amino acids long. Trimming stripped 6 bases from V and 3 bases from J, with 12 bases between. Germline-derived CDR1 and CDR2 are MNHNS and SASEGT. The CDR3 spells CASSWDKGYEQYF. As DNA, the CDR3 is TGTGCCAGCAGCTGGGACAAGGGCTACGAGCAGTACTTC.

The DNA for the CDR3 is TGTGCCAGCAGATCGTCATATCCCTCTGGAAACACCATATATTTT. Amino acids: CASRSSYPSGNTIYF. The genes are TRBV7-9 and TRBJ1-3; unclear D gene. V was shortened by 6 bases and J by 0 bases, with 12 bases between the two germline ends. CDR3 length: 15 residues. Germline V gene lookup returns CDR1 SEHNR and CDR2 FQNEAQ (reference sequence).

The chain joins TRBV9 to TRBJ2-1, with 7 bases fitting TRBD2. This CDR3 region has 15 residues. The germline V gene has CDR1 SGDLS and CDR2 YYNGEE. Unmatched junction bases numbered 6, after V lost 2 bases and J lost 4 bases. The CDR3 sequence: CASSVGGSQYNEQFF. CDR3 coding DNA: TGTGCCAGCAGCGTCGGCGGGAGTCAATACAATGAGCAGTTCTTC.

This clonotype was seen at least ten times. The CDR3: CASSPYVGFAQFF. Here the CDR3 DNA reads TGTGCCAGCAGTCCATATGTGGGTTTTGCGCAGTTCTTC. J is TRBJ2-1 and V is TRBV28; D gene unclear. Germline-derived CDR1 and CDR2 are MDHEN and SYDVKM. Trimming took off 5 bases at V and 12 bases at J, with 17 bases between the two ends. The CDR3 spans 13 residues.

This clonotype has just a few counts. The V call is TRBV5-1, the J call TRBJ2-6; 7 bases agree with TRBD1. The CDR3 covers 16 residues. V shed 3 bases, J shed 2 bases, and the junction held 5 bases outside the gene matches. CDR1 and CDR2 from the germline V gene are SGHRS and YFSETQ. CDR3 coding DNA: TGCGCCAGCAGCTACACAGGGGTCCCTGGGGCCAACGTCCTGACTTTC. Its protein is CASSYTGVPGANVLTF.

This clonotype was seen at least ten times. V is TRBV20-1 and J is TRBJ2-7, with 8 bases lining up with TRBD1. Germline V gene lookup returns CDR1 DFQATT and CDR2 SNEGSKA (reference sequence). CDR3 size: 11 residues. After removal of 6 bases from V and 6 bases from J, the junction contained 4 bases not matched to a gene. CDR3 loop: CSADRVFEQYF. Written as DNA, the CDR3 is TGCAGTGCGGACAGGGTTTTCGAGCAGTACTTC.

The rearrangement joins TRBV6-5 to TRBJ2-7, with TRBD2 matching 11 bases. CDR1 is MNHEY, CDR2 SVGAGI, per germline. The CDR3 is 15 residues long. V shed 1 base and J 7 bases; nucleotides not matched to a gene: 6. The CDR3 loop reads CASSYYTSGSGEQYF. In DNA, the CDR3 is TGTGCCAGCAGTTACTACACTAGCGGGAGTGGTGAGCAGTACTTC.

On this clonotype: This may be a read error: a much more frequent sequence differs by one nucleotide. This chain joins TRBV5-1 and TRBJ2-1; 8 positions match TRBD1. Germline assignment: CDR1 SGHRS and CDR2 YFSETQ. The CDR3 covers 15 residues. The CDR3 is CASSLGTGIYNEQLF. Written as DNA, the CDR3 is TGCGCCAGCAGCTTGGGGACAGGGATCTACAATGAGCAGCTCTTC.

In this sample, this clonotype turned up a few times. The chain is built from TRBV7-2 and TRBJ1-5; D is unresolved. Germline CDR1 SGHTA, CDR2 FQGNSA. CDR3 length: 15 residues. Trimming removed 4 bases at V and 3 bases at J, with 13 bases between. Written as DNA, the CDR3 is TGTGCCAGCAGCTCGATGGGAGGTAACAATCAGCCCCAGCATTTT. Amino acid sequence: CASSSMGGNNQPQHF. The whole variable domain, filled in from reference TRBV7-2 and TRBJ1-5, reads GAGVSQSPSNKVTEKGKDVELRCDPISGHTALYWYRQSLGQGLEFLIYFQGNSAPDKSGLPSDRFSAERTGGSVSTLTIQRTQQEDSAVYLCASSSMGGNNQPQHFGDGTRLSIL.

This clonotype was seen many times. The chain carries TRBV20-1 and TRBJ2-3; D is possibly TRBD1 (5 bases). V gave up 5 bases and J gave up 2 bases, with 8 bases separating them. Germline V lookup: CDR1 DFQATT, CDR2 SNEGSKA (reference sequence). The CDR3 has 12 amino acids. CDR3 nucleotides: TGCAGTGCTGTCAGGGACACAGATACGCAGTATTTT. Its protein product is CSAVRDTDTQYF.

This clonotype was found many times. The J gene is TRBJ2-7, the V gene TRBV2; D gene uncertain. V was clipped by 2 bases and J by 3 bases, with 23 bases between them. This CDR3 contains 18 residues. Germline V gives CDR1 SNHLY, CDR2 FYNNEI. CDR3: CASSESMEPGRPFYEQYF. CDR3 sequence (DNA): TGTGCCAGCAGTGAATCCATGGAGCCGGGCCGACCTTTCTACGAGCAGTACTTC.

The V gene is TRBV5-1, the J gene TRBJ2-1; 7 bases fit TRBD2. The germline V gene has CDR1 SGHRS and CDR2 YFSETQ. The CDR3 has 14 amino acids. Trimming took 0 bases from V and 6 from J; bases not matched to a gene: 3. For the CDR3, the DNA is TGCGCCAGCAGCTTGGTGGCTAGCGGCAATGAGCAGTTCTTC. Amino acid sequence: CASSLVASGNEQFF.

This clonotype was seen at least ten times. The chain links TRBV20-1 to TRBJ1-1, with D tentatively TRBD1 (5 bases). The CDR3 runs 10 residues. Germline V gene data show CDR1 as DFQATT and CDR2 as SNEGSKA (reference sequence). The CDR3 region is CRGENTEAFF. The CDR3 coding sequence is TGCCGAGGGGAGAACACTGAAGCTTTCTTT.

The chain links TRBV15 to TRBJ2-6; D is unresolved. The CDR3 covers 16 residues. Germline V gene sequence: CDR1 LNHNV, CDR2 YYDKDF (reference sequence). With 1 base removed from V and 0 bases from J, the gap between germline ends came to 7 bases. CDR3 sequence reads: CATSRVTFSGANVLTF. As DNA, the CDR3 is TGTGCCACCAGCAGAGTCACCTTCTCTGGGGCCAACGTCCTGACTTTC.